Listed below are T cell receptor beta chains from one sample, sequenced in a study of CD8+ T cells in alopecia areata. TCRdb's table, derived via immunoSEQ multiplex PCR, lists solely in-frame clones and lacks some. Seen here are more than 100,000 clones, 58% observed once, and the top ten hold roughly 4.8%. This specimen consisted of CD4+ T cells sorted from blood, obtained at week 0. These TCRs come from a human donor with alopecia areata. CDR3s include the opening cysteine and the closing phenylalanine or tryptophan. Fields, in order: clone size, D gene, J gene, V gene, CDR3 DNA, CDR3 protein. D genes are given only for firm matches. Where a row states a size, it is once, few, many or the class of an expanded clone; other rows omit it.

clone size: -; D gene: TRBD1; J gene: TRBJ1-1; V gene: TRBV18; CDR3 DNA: TGTGCCAGCTCAGCCACACCGGGACAGGGGAACACTGAAGCTTTCTTT; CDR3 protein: CASSATPGQGNTEAFF
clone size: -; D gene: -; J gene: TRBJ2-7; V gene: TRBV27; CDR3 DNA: TGTGCCAGCAGTTTAAGGGGCGAGCAGTACTTC; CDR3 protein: CASSLRGEQYF
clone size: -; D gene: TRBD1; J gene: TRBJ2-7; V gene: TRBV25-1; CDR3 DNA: TGTGCCAGCAGTGAGAGTGTATGGGACAGGACCACCTACGAGCAGTACTTC; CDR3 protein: CASSESVWDRTTYEQYF
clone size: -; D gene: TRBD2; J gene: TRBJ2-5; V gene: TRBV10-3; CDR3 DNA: TGTGCCATCAGTGATTCGACTAGCGGACAAGAGACCCAGTACTTC; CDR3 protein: CAISDSTSGQETQYF
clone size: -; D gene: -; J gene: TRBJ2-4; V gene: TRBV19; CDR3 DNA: TGTGCCAGTAGTCATATCAGACAGATAAACATTCAGTACTTC; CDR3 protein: CASSHIRQINIQYF
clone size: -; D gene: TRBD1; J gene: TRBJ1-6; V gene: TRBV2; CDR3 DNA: TGTGCCAGCCAGGCAGGACAGGTTAATTCACCCCTCCACTTT; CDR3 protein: CASQAGQVNSPLHF
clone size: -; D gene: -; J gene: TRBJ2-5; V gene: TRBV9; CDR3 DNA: TGTGCCAGCAGCGTAGGTCTCCAGGGGGGAGAGACCCAGTACTTC; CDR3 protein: CASSVGLQGGETQYF
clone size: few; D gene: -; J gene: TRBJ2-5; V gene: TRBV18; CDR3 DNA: TGTGCCAGCTCACCAGCGACTGAAGAGACCCAGTACTTC; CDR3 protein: CASSPATEETQYF
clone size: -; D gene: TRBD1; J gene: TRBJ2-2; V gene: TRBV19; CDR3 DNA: TGTGCCAGTACTGACAGGGGGTATGGCGGGGAGCTGTTTTTT; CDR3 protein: CASTDRGYGGELFF
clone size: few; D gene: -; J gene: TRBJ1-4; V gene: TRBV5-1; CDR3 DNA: TGCGCCAGCAGCTTGTCCATACGGGACTATAATGAAAAACTGTTTTTT; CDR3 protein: CASSLSIRDYNEKLFF
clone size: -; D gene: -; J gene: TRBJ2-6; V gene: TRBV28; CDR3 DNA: TGTGCCAGCAGTTTAACCGGTTCTGGGGCCAACGTCCTGACTTTC; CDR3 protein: CASSLTGSGANVLTF
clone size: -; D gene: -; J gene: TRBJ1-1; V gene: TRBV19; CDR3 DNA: TGTGCCAGTAGTCCTCAGACAGCGAACACTGAAGCTTTCTTT; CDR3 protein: CASSPQTANTEAFF
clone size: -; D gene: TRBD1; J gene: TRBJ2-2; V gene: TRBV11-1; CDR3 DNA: TGTGCCAGCAGCATACCGGGACAGGGGTCCACCGGGGAGCTGTTTTTT; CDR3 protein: CASSIPGQGSTGELFF
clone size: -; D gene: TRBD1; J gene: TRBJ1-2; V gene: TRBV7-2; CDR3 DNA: TGTGCCAGCAGCCAACAAGGACAGGGGTATGGCTACACCTTC; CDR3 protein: CASSQQGQGYGYTF
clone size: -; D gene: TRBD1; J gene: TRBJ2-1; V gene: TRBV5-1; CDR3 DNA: TGCGCCAGCAGCTTGAGGCAGGGGGCAGATGAGCAGTTCTTC; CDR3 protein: CASSLRQGADEQFF
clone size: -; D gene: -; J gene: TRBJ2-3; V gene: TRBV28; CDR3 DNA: TGTGCCAGCAGTTGGAGGCCAGGGGCGCAGTATTTT; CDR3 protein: CASSWRPGAQYF
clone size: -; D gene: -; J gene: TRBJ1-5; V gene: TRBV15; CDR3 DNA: TGTGCCACCAGCAGAGAAAGGGGTTTCTGGGGGAGCAATCAGCCCCAGCATTTT; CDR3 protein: CATSRERGFWGSNQPQHF
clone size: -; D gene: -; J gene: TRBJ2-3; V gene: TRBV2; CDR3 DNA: TGTGCCAGCAGTGGATCATTCACAGATACGCAGTATTTT; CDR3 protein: CASSGSFTDTQYF
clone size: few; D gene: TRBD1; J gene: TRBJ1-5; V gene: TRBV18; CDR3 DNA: TGTGCCAGCTCACCCGGGACAGACTACCTTAGCAATCAGCCCCAGCATTTT; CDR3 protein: CASSPGTDYLSNQPQHF
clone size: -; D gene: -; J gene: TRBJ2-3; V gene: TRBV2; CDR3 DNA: TGTGCCAGCAGTGAGGATAGCGGCACAGATACGCAGTATTTT; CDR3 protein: CASSEDSGTDTQYF
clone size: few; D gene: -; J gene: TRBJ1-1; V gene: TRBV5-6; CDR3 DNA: TGTGCCAGCAGCTTGTCGGCCAGGAACACTGAAGCTTTCTTT; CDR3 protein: CASSLSARNTEAFF
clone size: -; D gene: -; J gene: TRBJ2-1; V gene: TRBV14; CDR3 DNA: TGTGCCAGCAGCCAAGCGGCTAGCAGCTACAATGAGCAGTTCTTC; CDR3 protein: CASSQAASSYNEQFF
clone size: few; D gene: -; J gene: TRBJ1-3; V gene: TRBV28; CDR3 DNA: TGTGCCAGCAGTTTAGGCGGTTGGGGAAACACCATATATTTT; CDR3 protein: CASSLGGWGNTIYF
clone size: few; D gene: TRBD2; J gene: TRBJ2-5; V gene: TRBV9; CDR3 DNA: TGTGCCAGCAGCGCCGGGACTAGCGGGGGAAAAGAGACCCAGTACTTC; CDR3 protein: CASSAGTSGGKETQYF
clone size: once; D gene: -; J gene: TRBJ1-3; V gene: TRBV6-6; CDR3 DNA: TGTGCCAGCAGTTACGGGCGGGCAAACTCTGGAAACACCATATATTTT; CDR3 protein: CASSYGRANSGNTIYF
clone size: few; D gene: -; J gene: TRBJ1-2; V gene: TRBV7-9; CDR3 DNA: TGTGCCAGCAGCTTAGCGGTCGGGGGGAGCTACACCTTC; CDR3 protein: CASSLAVGGSYTF
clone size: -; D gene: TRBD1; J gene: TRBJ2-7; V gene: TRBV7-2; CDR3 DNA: TGTGCCAGCAGCCTGAAAGTGAACAGGGGTTCCGAGCAGTACTTC; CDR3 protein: CASSLKVNRGSEQYF
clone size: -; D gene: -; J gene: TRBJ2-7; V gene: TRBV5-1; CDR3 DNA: TGCGCCAGCAGCTGGGGGGACACGCGAGGGGACGAGCAGTACTTC; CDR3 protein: CASSWGDTRGDEQYF